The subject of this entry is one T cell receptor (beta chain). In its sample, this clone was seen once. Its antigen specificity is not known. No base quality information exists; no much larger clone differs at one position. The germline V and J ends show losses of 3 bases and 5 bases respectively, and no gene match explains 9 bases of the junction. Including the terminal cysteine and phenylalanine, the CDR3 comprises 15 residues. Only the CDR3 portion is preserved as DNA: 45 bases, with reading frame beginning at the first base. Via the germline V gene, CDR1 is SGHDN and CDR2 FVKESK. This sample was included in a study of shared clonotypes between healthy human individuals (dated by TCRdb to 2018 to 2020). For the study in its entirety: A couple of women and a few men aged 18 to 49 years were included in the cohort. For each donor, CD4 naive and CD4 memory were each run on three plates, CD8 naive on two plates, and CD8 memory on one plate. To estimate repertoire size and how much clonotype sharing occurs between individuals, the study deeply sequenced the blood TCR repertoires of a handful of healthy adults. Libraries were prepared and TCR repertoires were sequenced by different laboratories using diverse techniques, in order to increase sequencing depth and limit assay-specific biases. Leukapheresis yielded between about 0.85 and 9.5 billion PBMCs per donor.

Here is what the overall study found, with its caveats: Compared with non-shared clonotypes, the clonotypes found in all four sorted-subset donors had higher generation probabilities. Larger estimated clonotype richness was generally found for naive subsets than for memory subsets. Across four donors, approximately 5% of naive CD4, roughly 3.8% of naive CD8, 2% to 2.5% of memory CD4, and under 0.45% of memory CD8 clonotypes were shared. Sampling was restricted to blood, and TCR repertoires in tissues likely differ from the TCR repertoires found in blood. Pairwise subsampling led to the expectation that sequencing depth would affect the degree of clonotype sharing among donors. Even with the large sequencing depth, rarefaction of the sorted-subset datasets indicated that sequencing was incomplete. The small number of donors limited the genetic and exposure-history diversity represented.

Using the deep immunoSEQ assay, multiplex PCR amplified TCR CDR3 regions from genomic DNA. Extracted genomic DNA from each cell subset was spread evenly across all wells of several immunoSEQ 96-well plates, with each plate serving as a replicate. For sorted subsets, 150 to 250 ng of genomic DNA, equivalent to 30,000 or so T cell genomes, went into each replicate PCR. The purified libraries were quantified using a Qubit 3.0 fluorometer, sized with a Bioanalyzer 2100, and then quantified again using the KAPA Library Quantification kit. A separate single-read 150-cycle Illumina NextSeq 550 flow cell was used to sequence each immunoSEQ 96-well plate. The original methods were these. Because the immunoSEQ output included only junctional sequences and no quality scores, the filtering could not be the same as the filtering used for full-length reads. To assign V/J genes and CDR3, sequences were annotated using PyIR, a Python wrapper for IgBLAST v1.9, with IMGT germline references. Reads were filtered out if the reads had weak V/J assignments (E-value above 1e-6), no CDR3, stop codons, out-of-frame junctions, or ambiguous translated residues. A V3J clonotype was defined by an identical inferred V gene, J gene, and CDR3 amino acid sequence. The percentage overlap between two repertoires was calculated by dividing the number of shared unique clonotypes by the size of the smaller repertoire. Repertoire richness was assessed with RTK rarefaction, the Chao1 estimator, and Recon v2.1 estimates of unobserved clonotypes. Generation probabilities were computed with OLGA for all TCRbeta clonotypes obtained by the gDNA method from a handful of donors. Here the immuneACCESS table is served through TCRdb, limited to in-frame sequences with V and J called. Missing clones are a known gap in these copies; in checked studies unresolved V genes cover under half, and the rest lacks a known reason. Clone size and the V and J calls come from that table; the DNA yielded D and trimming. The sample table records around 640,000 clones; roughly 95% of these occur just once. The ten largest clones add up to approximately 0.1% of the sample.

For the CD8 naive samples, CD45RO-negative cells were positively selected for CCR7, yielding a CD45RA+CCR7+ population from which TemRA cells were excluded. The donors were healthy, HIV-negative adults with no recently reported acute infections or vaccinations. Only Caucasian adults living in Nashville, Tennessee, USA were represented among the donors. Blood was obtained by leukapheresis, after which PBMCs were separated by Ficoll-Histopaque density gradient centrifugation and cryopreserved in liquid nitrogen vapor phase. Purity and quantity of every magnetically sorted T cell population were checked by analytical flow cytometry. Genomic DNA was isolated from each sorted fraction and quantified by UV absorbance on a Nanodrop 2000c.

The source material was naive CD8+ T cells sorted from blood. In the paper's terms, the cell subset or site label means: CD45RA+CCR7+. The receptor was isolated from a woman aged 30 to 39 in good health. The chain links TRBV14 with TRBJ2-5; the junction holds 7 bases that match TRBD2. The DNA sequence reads TGTGCCAGCAGCCACTCTAGCGGAGGGTGGGAGACCCAGTACTTC. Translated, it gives CASSHSSGGWETQYF.